The clone carrying this TCR beta chain was counted ten times or more. Its matching antigen is unknown. The data originate from a study of metastatic and nonmetastatic thyroid tumors. On the study more broadly: From malignant and benign thyroid patients, repertoires in blood and in tumor or nodule tissue were compared. Overall study results and limits: Benign nodules reportedly had significantly lower TCR beta diversity than malignant thyroid tumors in blood and tumor.

None of the patients had undergone any treatment ahead of thyroid surgery. Per germline, CDR1 SGHDN and CDR2 FVKESK. The CDR3 covers 17 residues. With 2 bases clipped from V and 3 bases from J, the junction kept 10 bases outside the gene matches. Authors' data handling: For papillary thyroid cancer, a distant-metastasis classifier was constructed from CDR3 differences observed across clinicopathological groups. TCRdb re-called the PCR reads via MiXCR. The V and J calls, along with clone size, are taken from TCRdb and not from the paper's own processing. The sample shows tens of thousands of clones, about 16% of them seen only once.

The clonotype originates from a female donor with papillary thyroid cancer or a benign thyroid nodule (not recorded which). Some clones in this sample may be carry-over from other donors' samples. Specimen: blood. The chain carries TRBV14 and TRBJ2-5; 9 nucleotides line up with TRBD1. The CDR3 DNA is TGTGCCAGCAGCCAACACCTGGGACAGGGACCCGAAGAGACCCAGTACTTC. It encodes CASSQHLGQGPEETQYF.